This entry lists 28 T cell receptor beta chains sequenced from one sample in a study of CD8+CD57+ T cells in acquired aplastic anemia. Patients picked for sequencing had shown CD8+CD57+ cell expansion detected by flow cytometry. Genomic DNA provided the template from which TCR beta VDJ and CDR3 profiles were obtained. TCRdb reanalysed the reads using MiXCR and keeps one entry per CDR3 protein. The sample includes some 200,000 distinct CDR3 sequences, roughly 50% of them seen just once. Source material: sorted CD4+, CD8+, or CD8+CD57+ T cells (not recorded which) from PBMCs. The receptors were gathered from a human donor with aplastic anemia.

This clonotype was detected ten times or more. CDR3 in DNA: TGTGCCAGTAGATACACAACTAATGAAAAACTGTTTTTT. As protein: CASRYTTNEKLFF. This chain connects TRBV19 to TRBJ1-4, with unresolved D. Per the germline V gene, CDR1 is LNHDA and CDR2 is SQIVND (reference sequence). Trimming pared 6 bases from V and 0 bases from J, leaving 5 bases between. The CDR3 runs 13 residues.

This clonotype has a handful of counts. The chain joins TRBV2 to TRBJ2-7; D is possibly TRBD1 (5 bases). The CDR3 is 14 residues long. Germline lookup yields CDR1 SNHLY and CDR2 FYNNEI. V was clipped by 7 bases and J by 9 bases, with 22 bases between them. CDR3 protein: CASMSGAQVGGQYF. The CDR3 bases are TGTGCCAGCATGAGTGGGGCGCAGGTTGGTGGGCAGTACTTC.

This rearrangement joins TRBV4-1 to TRBJ2-7, with a tentative D call TRBD1 (6 bases). V gave up 2 bases and J gave up 4 bases, with 15 bases separating them. Looked up from germline, CDR1 is MGHRA and CDR2 is YSYEKL. CDR3 length equals 15 residues. The CDR3 spells CASSQLTGNAYEQYF. The CDR3 bases are TGCGCCAGCAGCCAATTAACAGGGAACGCATACGAGCAGTACTTC.

A word on this clonotype: This may come from a read error, since a much larger clone is one base off. The chain recombines TRBV9 with TRBJ2-2; D is possibly TRBD2 (6 bases). The V gene's germline CDR1 is SGDLS and CDR2 YYNGEE. Trimming pared 5 bases from V and 4 bases from J, leaving 15 bases between. This CDR3 region has 15 residues. The CDR3 DNA reads TGTGCCAGCAGGGGAGAGCGGGCGAGCACCGGGGAGCTGTTTTTT. It translates to CASRGERASTGELFF.

The chain joins TRBV27 to TRBJ1-1; 9 nucleotides agree with TRBD1. This CDR3 is 15 amino acids long. After removal of 5 bases from V and 7 bases from J, the junction contained 11 bases not matched to a gene. The germline gives CDR1 MNHEY, CDR2 SMNVEV (reference sequence). In DNA, the CDR3 is TGTGCCAGCAGTCCGGGACAGGGCTTCCGAGTTGAAGCTTTCTTT. Its protein is CASSPGQGFRVEAFF.

A single count supports this clonotype. The rearrangement joins TRBV15 to TRBJ2-3; 10 nucleotides match TRBD2. V lost 0 bases to trimming and J lost 0 bases; unmatched junction nucleotides: 6. Germline CDR1 is LNHNV and CDR2 is YYDKDF (reference sequence). The CDR3 totals 18 residues. CDR3 region: CATSRDRLAGVSTDTQYF. CDR3 nucleotides: TGTGCCACCAGCAGAGATCGGCTAGCGGGGGTTAGCACAGATACGCAGTATTTT.

This clonotype was counted between two and nine times. The CDR3 coding sequence is TGTGCCAGCAGCCATAATAGGGACAGGGGAATCGTCTATGGCTACACCTTC. It translates to CASSHNRDRGIVYGYTF. The rearrangement joins TRBV5-4 to TRBJ1-2; 10 bases are a match to TRBD1. The trim removed 4 bases at V and 4 bases at J, leaving 13 bases unmatched. Germline values: CDR1 SGHNT, CDR2 YYREEE (reference sequence). The CDR3 totals 17 residues.

The genes are TRBV9 and TRBJ2-5; D is uncertain. The V end lost 0 bases, the J end lost 2 bases, and 17 bases lay between the germline ends. Germline V gene lookup returns CDR1 SGDLS and CDR2 YYNGEE. The CDR3 is 17 amino acids. In nucleotides, the CDR3 is TGTGCCAGCAGCGTAGGGCAAGGTGGCGGTATTCAAGAGACCCAGTACTTC. It is translated as CASSVGQGGGIQETQYF.

This clonotype has at least ten counts. The CDR3 DNA follows: TGTGCCATCAGGGCGAACTCTGGAAACACCATATATTTT. Protein product: CAIRANSGNTIYF. The rearrangement links TRBV10-3 to TRBJ1-3; D ambiguous. CDR1 and CDR2 from the germline V gene are ENHRY and SYGVKD. V lost 6 bases and J 0 bases, leaving 6 bases between the germline ends. The CDR3 totals 13 residues.

The chain joins TRBV6-1 to TRBJ2-7; TRBD1 agrees at 7 bases. Germline V gene data show CDR1 as MNHNS and CDR2 as SASEGT. Unmatched junction bases numbered 9, after V lost 4 bases and J lost 6 bases. The CDR3 extends over 14 amino acids. The CDR3 region has the DNA TGTGCCAGCAGTGGAGGACAGGAGTACGCCGAGCAGTACTTC. Protein: CASSGGQEYAEQYF.

This clonotype was detected a few times. This chain links TRBV15 with TRBJ2-7; TRBD1 aligns across 8 bases. Germline CDR1 and CDR2: LNHNV and YYDKDF (reference sequence). The CDR3 totals 14 residues. With V trimmed by 5 bases and J by 2 bases, 5 bases remained unmatched. The CDR3 here is CATSRTGSPYEQYF. CDR3 in DNA: TGTGCCACCAGCCGGACAGGGTCACCCTACGAGCAGTACTTC.

The chain recombines TRBV11-2 with TRBJ1-6; D is possibly TRBD1 (5 bases). This CDR3 region has 14 residues. V lost 6 bases and J 13 bases, leaving 19 bases between the germline ends. Looked up from germline, CDR1 is SGHAT and CDR2 is FQNNGV. CDR3 amino acids: CASSPGTRELPLHF. CDR3 in DNA: TGTGCCAGCAGTCCCGGGACCCGAGAGCTCCCCCTCCACTTT.

This clonotype came up a few times. J is TRBJ2-7 and V is TRBV15; 7 bases agree with TRBD2. Germline V gene lookup returns CDR1 LNHNV and CDR2 YYDKDF (reference sequence). After removal of 3 bases from V and 4 bases from J, the junction contained 12 bases not matched to a gene. The CDR3 is made up of 16 amino acids. CDR3 DNA sequence: TGTGCCACCAGCAGGACAACGGGAGGCAGTCTGTACGAGCAGTACTTC. Its protein is CATSRTTGGSLYEQYF.

The chain employs TRBV7-9 and TRBJ2-7; 7 bases match TRBD1. Germline V gives CDR1 SEHNR, CDR2 FQNEAQ (reference sequence). Germline trimming cut 5 bases from V and 3 bases from J; bases unmatched to any gene: 7. The CDR3 consists of 14 residues. In DNA, the CDR3 is TGTGCCAGCAGCCACCGGGGACAGATCTACGAGCAGTACTTC. Translated, it gives CASSHRGQIYEQYF.

This chain links TRBV5-6 with TRBJ1-1; tentatively, D is TRBD1 (5 bases). The CDR3 has 17 amino acids. From germline, CDR1 is SGHDT and CDR2 YYEEEE. V was pared by 4 bases and J by 3 bases, with 22 bases between. This chain's CDR3 is CASSLQAAPGLDTEAFF. The CDR3 DNA reads TGTGCCAGCAGCCTACAGGCGGCCCCGGGTCTGGACACTGAAGCTTTCTTT. The entire variable domain, with the rest obtained from reference TRBV5-6 and TRBJ1-1, is as follows: DAGVTQSPTHLIKTRGQQVTLRCSPKSGHDTVSWYQQALGQGPQFIFQYYEEEERQRGNFPDRFSGHQFPNYSSELNVNALLLGDSALYLCASSLQAAPGLDTEAFFGQGTRLTVV.

This clonotype was counted at least ten times. This rearrangement joins TRBV20-1 to TRBJ2-4; weak D call: TRBD2 (5 bases). Germline V gene data show CDR1 as DFQATT and CDR2 as SNEGSKA (reference sequence). The CDR3 has 15 residues. The V end was cut by 2 bases, the J end by 1 base, with 12 bases between. CDR3 amino acids: CSARPPEVAKNIQYF. CDR3 nucleotides: TGCAGTGCTAGACCCCCGGAGGTGGCCAAAAACATTCAGTACTTC.

This clonotype showed up many times. The rearrangement uses TRBV7-9 and TRBJ2-7; D may correspond to TRBD1 or TRBD2 (5 bases each). Trimming removed 4 bases from V and 6 bases from J, with 16 bases in between. The CDR3 is 14 residues long. CDR1 is SEHNR and CDR2 is FQNEAQ in the germline V gene (reference sequence). The CDR3 DNA follows: TGTGCCAGCAGCTCTACCCCGTGGGGGAGCGAGCAGTACTTC. Residues: CASSSTPWGSEQYF. Combining the CDR3 with reference TRBV7-9 and TRBJ2-7 gives the whole variable domain DTGVSQNPRHKITKRGQNVTFRCDPISEHNRLYWYRQTLGQGPEFLTYFQNEAQLEKSRLLSDRFSAERPKGSFSTLEIQRTEQGDSAMYLCASSSTPWGSEQYFGPGTRLTVT.

The rearrangement uses TRBV7-2 and TRBJ2-2, with a tentative D call TRBD2 (5 bases). The germline V and J ends were trimmed by 2 bases and 5 bases, with 6 bases remaining between them. The CDR3 has 13 residues. Looked up from germline, CDR1 is SGHTA and CDR2 is FQGNSA. This CDR3 is CASSLWTTGELFF. DNA for the CDR3: TGTGCCAGCAGCTTATGGACTACCGGGGAGCTGTTTTTT.

The V gene is TRBV11-1, the J gene TRBJ2-4; 14 nucleotides agree with TRBD2. The germline CDR1 and CDR2 sequences are SGHAT and FQDESV (reference sequence). The CDR3 length is 19 residues. V was pared by 1 base and J by 1 base, with 6 bases of the junction left unmatched. The CDR3 reads CASSLGLAGGPWAKNIQYF. The CDR3 bases are TGTGCCAGCAGCTTAGGACTAGCGGGGGGGCCTTGGGCCAAAAACATTCAGTACTTC.

This chain uses TRBV2 with TRBJ1-2; the match to TRBD1 covers 7 bases. Trimming took 3 bases from V and 0 from J; bases not matched to a gene: 4. CDR3 size: 15 residues. CDR1 is SNHLY, CDR2 FYNNEI, per germline. CDR3 DNA sequence: TGTGCCAGCAGTGACAGGGGGGGAGCTAACTATGGCTACACCTTC. Translated, it gives CASSDRGGANYGYTF.

The chain links TRBV10-3 to TRBJ2-3, with TRBD2 matching 16 bases. Trimming cost V 8 bases and J 5 bases; bases outside gene matches: 10. The CDR3 length is 17 residues. In germline, CDR1 is ENHRY, CDR2 SYGVKD. CDR3 protein: CAIRPGTSGGAVDTQYF. The CDR3 DNA follows: TGTGCCATCCGGCCCGGGACTAGCGGGGGGGCCGTAGATACGCAGTATTTT.

V gene TRBV9 combines with J gene TRBJ2-6; 8 bases line up with TRBD1. CDR3 length: 18 amino acids. The junction had 10 bases not matched to a gene; V was cut back by 5 bases and J by 0 bases. The germline CDR1 and CDR2 sequences are SGDLS and YYNGEE. DNA for the CDR3: TGTGCCAGCAGTCTTGCAGGGGGCGCAAGCTCTGGGGCCAACGTCCTGACTTTC. The encoded protein is CASSLAGGASSGANVLTF. Based on the CDR3 plus reference TRBV9 and TRBJ2-6, the full variable domain is DSGVTQTPKHLITATGQRVTLRCSPRSGDLSVYWYQQSLDQGLQFLIQYYNGEERAKGNILERFSAQQFPDLHSELNLSSLELGDSALYFCASSLAGGASSGANVLTFGAGSRLTVL.

This clonotype was recorded many times. No conserved phenylalanine or tryptophan ends this CDR3, so it is likely a read error. The DNA is omitted, as the CDR3 cannot be located on it reliably, and the CDR3 follows TCRdb's listing. The chain employs TRBV6-2 or TRBV6-3 and TRBJ1-2; no check of the table's D call, TRBD1, against the DNA was made. The CDR3 region is 8 residues in length, termini included. Germline CDR1 and CDR2: MNHEY and SVGEGT. CDR3 protein: CATREGEI.

This clonotype was picked up a small number of times. This chain joins TRBV28 and TRBJ1-5; no reliable D call. The germline V and J ends were trimmed by 2 bases and 1 base, with 9 bases remaining between them. The length of the CDR3 is 15 residues. Germline V gene data show CDR1 as MDHEN and CDR2 as SYDVKM. The DNA of the CDR3 is TGTGCCAGCAGTTTACAATTGGGAAGCAATCAGCCCCAGCATTTT. As protein: CASSLQLGSNQPQHF. The entire variable domain, with the rest obtained from reference TRBV28 and TRBJ1-5, is as follows: DVKVTQSSRYLVKRTGEKVFLECVQDMDHENMFWYRQDPGLGLRLIYFSYDVKMKEKGDIPEGYSVSREKKERFSLILESASTNQTSMYLCASSLQLGSNQPQHFGDGTRLSIL.

The chain employs TRBV18 and TRBJ1-4; tentative D call: TRBD1 (5 bases). CDR1 and CDR2 from the germline V gene are KGHSH and LQKENI. Trimming left V 3 bases short and J 7 bases short, with 9 bases between. The CDR3 is 13 residues long. CDR3 DNA: TGTGCCAGCTCACCGGGGGATTCTGAAAAACTGTTTTTT. It codes for CASSPGDSEKLFF. Based on the CDR3 plus reference TRBV18 and TRBJ1-4, the full variable domain is NAGVMQNPRHLVRRRGQEARLRCSPMKGHSHVYWYRQLPEEGLKFMVYLQKENIIDESGMPKERFSAEFPKEGPSILRIQQVVRGDSAAYFCASSPGDSEKLFFGSGTQLSVL.

This clonotype was detected ten times or more. The chain recombines TRBV7-2 with TRBJ2-1; 14 bases agree with TRBD2. V shed 7 bases and J 10 bases; nucleotides not matched to a gene: 9. CDR1 SGHTA and CDR2 FQGNSA come from the germline V gene. This CDR3 is 15 amino acids long. The CDR3 DNA sequence: TGTGCCAGCACCAGGGGACTAGCGGGAGTAGGGGAGCAGTTCTTC. Protein sequence: CASTRGLAGVGEQFF. Variable domain in full (rest from reference TRBV7-2 and TRBJ2-1): GAGVSQSPSNKVTEKGKDVELRCDPISGHTALYWYRQSLGQGLEFLIYFQGNSAPDKSGLPSDRFSAERTGGSVSTLTIQRTQQEDSAVYLCASTRGLAGVGEQFFGPGTRLTVL.

About this clonotype itself: Possible read error: a much larger clone is one base away. The genes are TRBV11-2 and TRBJ1-6; 8 positions agree with TRBD1. The CDR3 extends over 17 amino acids. CDR1 and CDR2 from the germline V gene are SGHAT and FQNNGV. Here the CDR3 reads CASGLNPLTGEGSPLHF. The CDR3 DNA sequence: TGTGCCAGCGGCTTAAACCCTTTGACAGGGGAAGGTTCACCCCTCCACTTT.

There are many counts of this clonotype. V is TRBV7-2 and J is TRBJ1-5; D call uncertain. Trimming took 4 bases from V and 6 from J, leaving 10 bases between them. The CDR3 covers 13 residues. Germline lookup yields CDR1 SGHTA and CDR2 FQGNSA. The CDR3 region has the DNA TGTGCCAGCAGCTCCGACATAAGTCAGCCCCAGCATTTT. Its protein is CASSSDISQPQHF.